These 26 T cell receptor beta chains were all obtained from the same sample, sequenced in a study of cytomegalovirus exposure and HLA in healthy donors. This PCR relied on a set of 60 Vbeta primers and 13 Jbeta primers. Method: immunoSEQ multiplex PCR; TCRdb's copy keeps in-frame clones and lacks some. This listing includes under 150,000 clones. The sample taken for sequencing was PBMCs. The receptors were sampled from a woman aged 60-75 years in good health and CMV-seronegative.

This chain joins TRBV19 and TRBJ1-4, with a weak D call TRBD1 (5 bases). V was trimmed by 6 bases and J by 0 bases, leaving 14 bases between them. Germline CDR1 reads LNHDA; CDR2 reads SQIVND (reference sequence). There are 16 residues in the CDR3. The chain's CDR3 is CASRILRGATNEKLFF. The CDR3 nucleotides read TGTGCCAGTAGGATTCTAAGGGGTGCAACTAATGAAAAACTGTTTTTT.

V is TRBV12-5 and J is TRBJ2-7; no definite D call. Trimming shortened V by 5 bases and J by 7 bases, and 15 bases separated the two germline ends. Germline CDR1 and CDR2: LGHNT and FRNRAP. The CDR3 has 13 residues. The CDR3 sequence: CASGPGVTREQYF. CDR3 DNA: TGTGCTAGTGGTCCTGGAGTAACGAGGGAGCAGTACTTC.

For the CDR3, the DNA is TGTGCCAGCAGGACAGCTTGGGGGGACTATGGCTACACCTTC. This codes for CASRTAWGDYGYTF. The genes are TRBV6-1 and TRBJ1-2, with D perhaps matching TRBD1 (5 bases). Trimming cost V 6 bases and J 3 bases, with 14 bases left between them. The V gene's germline CDR1 is MNHNS and CDR2 SASEGT. CDR3 length: 14 residues.

The rearrangement uses TRBV29-1 and TRBJ2-7; 9 bases line up with TRBD1. The CDR3 consists of 15 residues. Germline V lookup: CDR1 SQVTM, CDR2 ANQGSEA. V dropped 2 bases and J dropped 1; count of bases not matched to a gene: 6. The CDR3 spells CSVEIVGTGSYEQYF. As DNA, the CDR3 is TGCAGCGTTGAAATAGTAGGGACAGGGTCCTACGAGCAGTACTTC.

This chain connects TRBV29-1 to TRBJ1-1, with TRBD1 matching 7 bases. The germline CDR1 and CDR2 sequences are SQVTM and ANQGSEA. This CDR3 spans 13 amino acids. The junction had 2 bases not matched to a gene; V was cut back by 3 bases and J by 1 base. CDR3 region: CSVEGQWNTEAFF. In DNA, the CDR3 is TGCAGCGTTGAGGGACAGTGGAACACTGAAGCTTTCTTT.

V gene TRBV5-4 combines with J gene TRBJ2-6; 12 nucleotides agree with TRBD2. The CDR3 spans 18 residues. Germline V gene lookup returns CDR1 SGHNT and CDR2 YYREEE (reference sequence). The V segment lost 1 base and the J segment 2 bases; nucleotides outside the gene matches: 4. In DNA, the CDR3 is TGTGCCAGCAGCTTGAACCTAGCGGGAGGGACTGGGGCCAACGTCCTGACTTTC. Its protein is CASSLNLAGGTGANVLTF.

The chain joins TRBV6-5 to TRBJ1-5; 7 bases align to TRBD1. The CDR3 has 15 amino acids. The V gene end was trimmed by 6 bases and the J gene end by 4 bases; junction bases not matched to a gene: 9. CDR1 and CDR2 from the germline V gene are MNHEY and SVGAGI. The CDR3 reads CASRQHRGSNQPQHF. The CDR3 DNA is TGTGCCAGCAGACAACACAGGGGATCGAATCAGCCCCAGCATTTT.

This sequence joins TRBV28 and TRBJ1-2; 10 bases line up with TRBD1. Germline CDR1 is MDHEN and CDR2 is SYDVKM. The CDR3 runs 14 residues. V lost 5 bases and J lost 4; bases outside the gene matches: 4. The CDR3 coding sequence is TGTGCCAGCAGTAGGGACAGGGGACTCTATGGCTACACCTTC. This sequence encodes CASSRDRGLYGYTF.

The chain combines TRBV5-6 with TRBJ1-6, with TRBD1 identical over 7 bases. In germline, CDR1 is SGHDT, CDR2 YYEEEE. CDR3 length equals 15 residues. The V gene end was trimmed by 0 bases and the J gene end by 11 bases; junction bases not matched to a gene: 8. The DNA for the CDR3 is TGTGCCAGCAGCTTGGGCGACAGGGATCTTCCACCCCTCCACTTT. Its translation: CASSLGDRDLPPLHF.

For the CDR3, the DNA is TGTGCCAGCTCACCACGGCAGGGGAAAACTGTAATGGGCTACACCTTC. It yields the protein CASSPRQGKTVMGYTF. V is TRBV18 and J is TRBJ1-2; D is perhaps TRBD1 (6 bases). Trimming took 1 base from V and 8 from J, leaving 20 bases between them. Germline V CDR1 and CDR2: KGHSH, LQKENI. The CDR3 runs to 16 residues.

CDR3 in amino acids: CASSYYGTGDTGELFF. The CDR3 DNA follows: TGTGCCAGCAGTTATTACGGGACAGGGGACACCGGGGAGCTGTTTTTT. J is TRBJ2-2 and V is TRBV6-9; 10 bases map to TRBD1. Germline values: CDR1 MNHGY, CDR2 SVAAGI. This CDR3 has 16 amino acids. The trim removed 1 base at V and 3 bases at J, leaving 2 bases unmatched.

The chain combines TRBV2 with TRBJ2-5; TRBD1 matches at 7 bases. After removal of 6 bases from V and 5 bases from J, the junction contained 12 bases not matched to a gene. The germline V gene encodes CDR1 SNHLY and CDR2 FYNNEI. The CDR3 sequence is 15 residues long. The CDR3 loop reads CASSPDRRTDETQYF. The CDR3 nucleotides are TGTGCCAGCAGCCCGGACAGGCGCACCGACGAGACCCAGTACTTC.

The chain is built from TRBV7-9 and TRBJ2-1, with 11 positions matching TRBD1. With 5 bases clipped from V and 8 bases from J, the junction kept 5 bases outside the gene matches. The CDR3 is 14 amino acids. Germline CDR1 is SEHNR and CDR2 is FQNEAQ (reference sequence). The CDR3 loop is CASSPGTGGHEQFF. DNA for the CDR3: TGTGCCAGCAGCCCCGGGACAGGGGGACATGAGCAGTTCTTC.

This chain links TRBV6-5 with TRBJ1-2, with 7 bases lining up with TRBD1. Losses at the gene ends were 0 bases for V and 4 bases for J; bases not matched to a gene: 8. The CDR3 has 16 residues. The germline V gene encodes CDR1 MNHEY and CDR2 SVGAGI. CDR3 bases: TGTGCCAGCAGTTACTCGACGGCAGGGGGTGTCTATGGCTACACCTTC. Protein: CASSYSTAGGVYGYTF.

The chain has TRBV5-1 and TRBJ1-5; 8 bases align to TRBD1. Per germline, CDR1 SGHRS and CDR2 YFSETQ. The CDR3 length is 14 residues. V was pared by 6 bases and J by 7 bases, with 9 bases of the junction left unmatched. The CDR3 DNA sequence: TGCGCCAGCAACTTAGGACAGGGAAACCAGCCCCAGCATTTT. Encoded protein: CASNLGQGNQPQHF.

The chain uses TRBV7-9 and TRBJ1-1; 11 bases map to TRBD1. The CDR3 covers 15 residues. Germline V gives CDR1 SEHNR, CDR2 FQNEAQ (reference sequence). Unmatched junction bases numbered 6, after V lost 5 bases and J lost 4 bases. CDR3 sequence (DNA): TGTGCCAGCAGCCGTTCCGGGACAGGGGGCACTGAAGCTTTCTTT. This sequence encodes CASSRSGTGGTEAFF.

The chain carries TRBV10-2 and TRBJ2-7; TRBD2 is a possible D gene (6 bases). V lost 7 bases to trimming and J lost 6 bases, with 16 bases between them. The CDR3 runs 13 residues. CDR1 WSHSY and CDR2 SAAADI come from the germline V gene. This CDR3 is CASTGGLPSEQYF. The DNA of the CDR3 is TGCGCCAGCACCGGGGGACTTCCTTCCGAGCAGTACTTC.

The chain recombines TRBV18 with TRBJ1-4; possibly TRBD1 for D (5 bases). V gave up 6 bases and J gave up 6 bases, with 11 bases separating them. Germline-derived CDR1 and CDR2 are KGHSH and LQKENI. The CDR3 covers 13 residues. The DNA for the CDR3 is TGTGCCAGCTCCCAGGGTGGTGATGAAAAACTGTTTTTT. Translating gives CASSQGGDEKLFF.

DNA for the CDR3: TGTGCCAGCACTTTTAGACAGGGTACTGAAGCTTTCTTT. It translates to CASTFRQGTEAFF. The V call is TRBV19, the J call TRBJ1-1, with TRBD1 matching over 7 bases. J gave up 5 bases and V 9 bases, and 9 bases lay outside the gene matches. Germline V gene sequence: CDR1 LNHDA, CDR2 SQIVND (reference sequence). This CDR3 is built from 13 residues.

The CDR3: CASKGSGGIYEQYF. The CDR3 nucleotides are TGTGCCAGCAAGGGGTCAGGGGGCATCTACGAGCAGTACTTC. The gene calls are TRBV2 and TRBJ2-7; 8 nucleotides line up with TRBD1. The length of the CDR3 is 14 residues. Looked up from germline, CDR1 is SNHLY and CDR2 is FYNNEI. After removal of 7 bases from V and 3 bases from J, the junction contained 8 bases not matched to a gene.

About this clone itself: Compared with germline, one end of the junction differs, possibly owing to a read error. Other nucleotide sequences from this sample produce the same CDR3. The V and J genes are TRBV9 and TRBJ2-2; 7 positions agree with TRBD2. The CDR3 has 15 residues. CDR1 and CDR2 from the germline V gene are SGDLS and YYNGEE. The CDR3 loop reads CASSVGWEGTGELFF. The CDR3 nucleotides read TGTGCCAGCAGTGTAGGTTGGGAGGGCACCGGGGAGCTGTTTTTT. Full variable domain (missing parts from reference TRBV9 and TRBJ2-2): DSGVTQTPKHLITATGQRVTLRCSPRSGDLSVYWYQQSLDQGLQFLIQYYNGEERAKGNILERFSAQQFPDLHSELNLSSLELGDSALYFCASSVGWEGTGELFFGEGSRLTVL.

The V call is TRBV9, the J call TRBJ2-5; TRBD2 matches at 9 bases. CDR1 and CDR2 (germline): SGDLS, YYNGEE. V lost 0 bases to trimming and J lost 1 base; unmatched junction nucleotides: 7. This CDR3 spans 17 amino acids. The CDR3 region is CASSVGVSGSLQETQYF. The CDR3 region has the DNA TGTGCCAGCAGCGTAGGGGTTAGCGGGAGCCTCCAAGAGACCCAGTACTTC.

V is TRBV28 and J is TRBJ1-1, with 7 bases aligning to TRBD1. CDR3 length: 14 amino acids. V was pared by 2 bases and J by 13 bases, with 13 bases of the junction left unmatched. Germline V gene lookup returns CDR1 MDHEN and CDR2 SYDVKM. The CDR3 DNA reads as TGTGCCAGCAGTTTACGTCGGGTAGACAGGGTCGTTTTCTTT. Encoded protein: CASSLRRVDRVVFF.

V usage is TRBV25-1 and J usage is TRBJ2-5; no firm D call. V was shortened by 1 base and J by 5 bases, with 11 bases between the two germline ends. Germline CDR1 and CDR2: MGHDK and SYGVNS. The CDR3 length is 14 residues. The CDR3 DNA follows: TGTGCCAGCAGTGAATTTGGAGAGAGGGAGACCCAGTACTTC. Translation gives CASSEFGERETQYF. Full variable domain (rest looked up from reference TRBV25-1 and TRBJ2-5): EADIYQTPRYLVIGTGKKITLECSQTMGHDKMYWYQQDPGMELHLIHYSYGVNSTEKGDLSSESTVSRIRTEHFPLTLESARPSHTSQYLCASSEFGERETQYFGPGTRLLVL.

The genes are TRBV13 and TRBJ1-4; 8 bases map to TRBD1. Per germline, CDR1 PRHDT and CDR2 FYEKMQ (reference sequence). CDR3 size: 18 residues. V gave up 5 bases and J gave up 7 bases; unmatched junction bases: 18. The CDR3 DNA reads as TGTGCCAGCAGCGAATCCACGGACAGGGTACCGGCGGGTGAAAAACTGTTTTTT. Translation: CASSESTDRVPAGEKLFF.

The rearrangement links TRBV5-1 to TRBJ2-6, with 7 bases identical to TRBD1. The trim removed 4 bases at V and 0 bases at J, leaving 7 bases unmatched. Germline V gene lookup returns CDR1 SGHRS and CDR2 YFSETQ. The length of the CDR3 is 17 residues. In DNA form, the CDR3 reads TGCGCCAGCAGCAGGACAGGCGATAGCTCTGGGGCCAACGTCCTGACTTTC. Amino acids: CASSRTGDSSGANVLTF.